The clone carrying this T cell receptor beta chain was detected a few times. Its antigen is as yet unknown. This sample was taken from a study of T cell responses to AZD1222 COVID-19 vaccine. Broader study findings: Unmutated variant regions are reportedly targeted by nearly half of spike-specific TCRs. Repertoire collection took place solely once the T cell response had peaked. Just 5 or 6 AZD1222 recipients tested seropositive at baseline. The study found Spike-specific TCR breadth and depth rose after two AZD1222 doses.

This table comes from immunoSEQ multiplex PCR, and its TCRdb copy is limited to in-frame clones, with some not included. The sample includes 70,000 to 95,000 clones, roughly 86% of them seen just once. The CDR3 covers 13 residues. Trimming removed 2 bases from V and 4 bases from J, with 6 bases in between. CDR1 is MDHEN, CDR2 SYDVKM, per germline. The specimen comprised peripheral blood, sampled 28 days after the second AZD1222 dose. This rearrangement joins TRBV28 to TRBJ2-1; no clear D gene. The clonotype comes from an adult who received the AZD1222 COVID-19 vaccine. CDR3: CASSLNLYNEQFF. CDR3 in DNA: TGTGCCAGCAGTTTAAACCTATACAATGAGCAGTTCTTC.